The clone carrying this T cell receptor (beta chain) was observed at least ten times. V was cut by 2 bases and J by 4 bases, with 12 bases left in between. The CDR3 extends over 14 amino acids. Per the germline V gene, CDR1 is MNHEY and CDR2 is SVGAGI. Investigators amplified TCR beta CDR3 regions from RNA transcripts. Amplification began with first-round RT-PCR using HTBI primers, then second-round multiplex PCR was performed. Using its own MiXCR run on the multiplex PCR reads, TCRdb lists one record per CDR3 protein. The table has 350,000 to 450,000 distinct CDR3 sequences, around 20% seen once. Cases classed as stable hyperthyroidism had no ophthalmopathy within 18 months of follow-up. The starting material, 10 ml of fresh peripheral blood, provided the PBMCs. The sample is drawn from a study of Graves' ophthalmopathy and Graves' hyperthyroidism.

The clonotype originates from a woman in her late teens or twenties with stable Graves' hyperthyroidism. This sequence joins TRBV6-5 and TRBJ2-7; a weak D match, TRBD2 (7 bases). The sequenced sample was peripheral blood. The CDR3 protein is CASSYPGGLYEQYF. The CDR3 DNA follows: TGTGCCAGCAGTTACCCGGGGGGCCTGTACGAGCAGTACTTC.